Sequencing of this T cell receptor beta chain was carried out in a study of molecular identifiers for immune sequencing clone quantification. As for the study in general: Naive CD8 cell RNA, from around 20,000 or 100,000 cells, was split five ways in replicates, with four sequenced.

Whole-study results and caveats: Whereas clones above 20 RNA copies held under 1% of naive-cell molecules, they held over 98% of effector molecules.

The sorting of naive CD8 T cells used the CD8+CD4-CCR7+CD45RA+ phenotype. Previously reported methods and listed TCR primers produced the bulk TCR libraries. TCRdb re-called the PCR reads with MiXCR, one entry per CDR3 protein. The top ten hold around 0.79% of the sample, which has about 500,000 distinct CDR3 sequences, roughly 24% seen once. There are many counts of this clonotype. Its cognate antigen is unknown. The V gene lost 3 bases and the J gene lost 9 bases, with 15 bases spanning the gap. CDR1 MNHEY and CDR2 SMNVEV come from the germline V gene (reference sequence). This CDR3 region has 13 residues.

The chain carries TRBV27 and TRBJ2-7; maybe TRBD1 (5 bases). This clonotype was obtained from a human donor in good health. Some libraries in this study had Jurkat cell RNA spiked in. The sample was naive CD8+ T cells from blood, with Jurkat cell RNA spiked in. As for subset: FACS-sorted CD8+CD4-CCR7+CD45RA+ naive T cells. CDR3 sequence (DNA): TGTGCCAGCAGTTTCTCCAGGGCCGCTGGGCAGTACTTC. This encodes CASSFSRAAGQYF.